Included here is one TCR beta chain sequence, with context. No antigen is known for it. No base quality information exists; no much larger clone differs at one position. The sample's time point label, decoded: baseline before first vaccination. Read against the paper, the sample's treatment or condition label means: meningococcal conjugate vaccine given as trial control. Vaccinee samples came from UK trials COV001 and COV002, including a single-blind randomized controlled phase 2/3 trial of AZD1222 (ChAdOx1 nCoV-19) in healthy adults. For TCRbeta chain sequencing, PBMC samples from trial participants were taken at day 0 and at day 28 after the second dose. These data originate in a study of T cell responses to AZD1222 COVID-19 vaccine (dated by TCRdb to about 2021). For context, the study as a whole: A total of 233 trial participants underwent TCR sequencing, of whom 207 had received two doses of AZD1222 and about 25 had received two doses of the MenACWY control vaccine. Enrollment into the trials was organized by age into subgroups of 18-55, 56-69 and 70-plus years, and those subgroups contained roughly 150, 30 and 60 TCR-sequenced participants, respectively. Overall study outcomes, separate from this receptor: No day 14 peak-response samples were available, so repertoires were characterized only after the peak T cell response. Only a handful of AZD1222 recipients were SARS-CoV-2 seropositive at baseline, limiting conclusions about previously exposed vaccinees. In the small 56-69-year group, the increase in depth fell short of significance, most likely because of low power. Participants were mostly white British, with more females than males. The authors suggested clonal diversity may have been underestimated. Spike-specific TCR breadth and depth rose significantly after two AZD1222 doses compared with day 0 and with MenACWY recipients. Vaccine-associated CD4 TCRs spanned the whole spike protein, with dominant responses in regions 160-218 and 743-854. Epitopes outside the regions mutated in the B.1.351 and B.1.1.7 variants were reportedly recognized by nearly half of the unique spike-specific TCRs.

The CDR3 regions of human TCRbeta chains were analyzed by immunosequencing. In the source study's methods: TCRs in the repertoires were matched against a reference library of SARS-CoV-2-specific TCRs that had been generated with the MIRA antigen-specificity platform. Breadth meant the fraction of unique TCRs that were SARS-CoV-2-associated, whereas depth meant the fraction of total T cells that were SARS-CoV-2-associated. Using the MIRA data, each spike-specific TCR was mapped to the spike region that the TCR reacts to and placed in a CD4 or CD8 class. Log10-transformed breadth and depth values were compared by one-way ANOVA with Sidak's multiple comparisons tests. The table was pulled from immuneACCESS by TCRdb, which kept in-frame rearrangements only. Such tables lose some clones; where checked, under half of the loss comes from unresolved V genes, and the rest has no known cause. The V and J calls and the clone size are those of that table, but D and trimming were determined from the DNA. The sample table contains 130,000 to 150,000 clones; only one count was recorded for under 95% of them. The ten largest make up 2.5% to 3% of the sample.

The sequences come from peripheral blood, collected on day 0 of MenACWY control vaccination. The source is an adult in good health.

CDR3 protein: CASSLADSRVEKLFF. The nucleotides are TGTGCCAGCAGCTTAGCGGACAGTCGAGTTGAAAAACTGTTTTTT. The chain uses TRBV7-8 and TRBJ1-4; the D gene is perhaps TRBD1, on 6 matching bases. The germline V gene encodes CDR1 SGHVS and CDR2 FQNEAQ. V gives up 0 bases and J gives up 7 bases, and the segment between their germline ends measures 12 bases. Taken from cysteine to phenylalanine, the CDR3 has 15 residues. The kept DNA is CDR3 alone, 45 bases in frame from the first base. The variable domain in full, with residues beyond the CDR3 obtained from the reference TRBV7-8 and TRBJ1-4 genes, is GAGVSQSPRYKVAKRGQDVALRCDPISGHVSLFWYQQALGQGPEFLTYFQNEAQLDKSGLPSDRFFAERPEGSVSTLKIQRTQQEDSAVYLCASSLADSRVEKLFFGSGTQLSVL.